This entry lists 17 T cell receptor beta chains sequenced from one sample in a study of response to subunit inactivated influenza vaccine. TCRdb called the RT-PCR reads again in MiXCR, with one record for every CDR3 protein. Of roughly 670,000 distinct CDR3 sequences listed, around 13% were seen once; the top ten hold 7.5% to 8%. The specimen comprised PBMCs from blood, sampled 14 to 15 days before vaccination. These receptors all come from a man between 50 and 59 years old who received an inactivated influenza vaccine.

This clonotype occurred a few times. The chain joins TRBV20-1 to TRBJ2-1, with a weak D call TRBD1 (5 bases). With 6 bases removed from V and 9 bases from J, the gap between germline ends came to 15 bases. CDR1 DFQATT and CDR2 SNEGSKA come from the germline V gene (reference sequence). The CDR3 has 12 amino acids. The chain's CDR3 is CSAGATVREQFF. In DNA form, the CDR3 reads TGCAGTGCGGGCGCGACAGTCCGTGAGCAGTTCTTC.

J is TRBJ2-1 and V is TRBV21-1; the table calls TRBD1, which could not be checked here. TRBV21-1 is an annotated pseudogene. This CDR3 spans 16 amino acids. Here the CDR3 DNA reads TGTGCCAGCAGCAACCAACGACAGGGTAGGGACAATGAGCAGTTCTTC. Its protein product is CASSNQRQGRDNEQFF.

V usage is TRBV28 and J usage is TRBJ2-1, with no clear D. Germline values: CDR1 MDHEN, CDR2 SYDVKM. The CDR3 is 15 residues long. The V end lost 3 bases, the J end lost 5 bases, and 14 bases lay between the germline ends. CDR3 in DNA: TGTGCCAGCAGTTTCCCGGGTAGCTTTCACAATGAGCAGTTCTTC. Encoded protein: CASSFPGSFHNEQFF.

The chain links TRBV15 to TRBJ1-1, with D unclear. V lost 6 bases, J lost 4 bases, and 15 bases lay in between. The CDR3 runs 14 residues. Germline CDR1 reads LNHNV; CDR2 reads YYDKDF (reference sequence). The CDR3 sequence is CATRRRFGSTEAFF. In nucleotides, the CDR3 is TGTGCCACCAGAAGACGATTCGGGTCCACTGAAGCTTTCTTT.

This chain uses TRBV4-2 with TRBJ1-2; D remains ambiguous. CDR1 LGHNA and CDR2 YNFKEQ come from the germline V gene. The V gene lost 0 bases and the J gene lost 8 bases, with 16 bases spanning the gap. The CDR3 extends over 15 amino acids. The CDR3 DNA follows: TGTGCCAGCAGCCAAGACACCCTGCGCCGTGACGGCTACACCTTC. As protein: CASSQDTLRRDGYTF.

The chain couples TRBV7-2 to TRBJ2-1; unclear D gene. The CDR3 consists of 13 residues. CDR1 is SGHTA, CDR2 FQGNSA, per germline. Trimming removed 5 bases at V and 6 bases at J, with 11 bases between. CDR3 residues: CASSPQTLNEQFF. CDR3 nucleotide sequence: TGTGCCAGCAGCCCCCAGACTCTCAATGAGCAGTTCTTC.

This clonotype was seen a handful of times. The J gene is TRBJ2-1, the V gene TRBV4-3; D possibly matches TRBD1 or TRBD2 (5 bases each). The germline V gene has CDR1 LGHNA and CDR2 YSLEER. With 6 bases removed from V and 8 bases from J, the gap between germline ends came to 17 bases. This CDR3 has 14 residues. Here the CDR3 reads CASSMGRLVDEQFF. CDR3 in DNA: TGCGCCAGCAGTATGGGACGGCTAGTCGATGAGCAGTTCTTC.

This clonotype has at least ten counts. This chain uses TRBV7-2 with TRBJ2-1, with 7 bases matching TRBD2. Germline values: CDR1 SGHTA, CDR2 FQGNSA. With 1 base clipped from V and 5 bases from J, the junction kept 2 bases outside the gene matches. The length of the CDR3 is 14 residues. The chain's CDR3 is CASSLGDYNNEQFF. The CDR3 DNA follows: TGTGCCAGCAGCTTAGGGGACTATAACAATGAGCAGTTCTTC. Using reference TRBV7-2 and TRBJ2-1 for the parts outside the CDR3, the full variable domain is GAGVSQSPSNKVTEKGKDVELRCDPISGHTALYWYRQSLGQGLEFLIYFQGNSAPDKSGLPSDRFSAERTGGSVSTLTIQRTQQEDSAVYLCASSLGDYNNEQFFGPGTRLTVL.

This clonotype was recorded a few times. The chain joins TRBV28 to TRBJ1-5, with 9 nucleotides matching TRBD1. Germline V lookup: CDR1 MDHEN, CDR2 SYDVKM. J gave up 6 bases and V 7 bases, and 7 bases lay outside the gene matches. The CDR3 sequence is 14 residues long. The DNA for the CDR3 is TGTGCCAGCAATCGCGGGACAGGGTTTCAGCCCCAGCATTTT. This encodes CASNRGTGFQPQHF.

In this sample, this clonotype turned up once. The chain has TRBV20-1 and TRBJ1-2; 12 nucleotides match TRBD1. CDR1 is DFQATT and CDR2 is SNEGSKA in the germline V gene (reference sequence). Trimming cost V 3 bases and J 6 bases; bases outside gene matches: 5. The CDR3 sequence is 14 residues long. The CDR3, as DNA: TGCAGTGCTAGTTCGGGACAGGGGGCTAATGGCTACACCTTC. Amino acid sequence: CSASSGQGANGYTF.

A few counts support this clonotype. This chain joins TRBV12-3 or TRBV12-4 and TRBJ1-1; D gene uncertain. CDR3 size: 13 residues. V was shortened by 5 bases and J by 7 bases, with 14 bases between the two germline ends. The CDR3 loop is CASSPPGLNEAFF. CDR3 bases: TGTGCCAGCAGTCCTCCGGGCCTCAATGAAGCTTTCTTT.

CDR3 nucleotide sequence: TGTGCCAGCAGCAAACAGGCCCTAGAGCCAAAAGAGACCCAGTACTTC. This gives the protein CASSKQALEPKETQYF. The rearrangement uses TRBV21-1 and TRBJ2-5; the D segment call TRBD2 is taken from the table without a DNA check. TRBV21-1 is flagged as a pseudogene. This CDR3 has 16 amino acids.

This chain connects TRBV7-9 to TRBJ1-2; 7 bases line up with TRBD1. Germline trimming cut 2 bases from V and 7 bases from J; bases unmatched to any gene: 7. The length of the CDR3 is 14 residues. CDR1 SEHNR and CDR2 FQNEAQ come from the germline V gene (reference sequence). CDR3: CASSLSGGGIGYTF. CDR3 nucleotide sequence: TGTGCCAGCAGCTTATCAGGGGGTGGCATTGGCTACACCTTC.

This clonotype was seen a handful of times. In nucleotides, the CDR3 is TGTGCCAGCAGCTTAGTGGGGTCGGGGCTGAGCTCCTACAATGAGCAGTTCTTC. It yields the protein CASSLVGSGLSSYNEQFF. V is TRBV11-2 and J is TRBJ2-1, with D perhaps TRBD1 or TRBD2 (5 bases each). Germline V CDR1 and CDR2: SGHAT, FQNNGV. V was clipped by 1 base and J by 0 bases, with 16 bases between them. The CDR3 spans 18 residues.

This clonotype was counted once. V is TRBV7-2 and J is TRBJ2-1; 10 bases line up with TRBD1. This CDR3 has 16 residues. Trimming removed 4 bases from V and 3 bases from J; junction bases left unmatched: 6. The germline CDR1 and CDR2 sequences are SGHTA and FQGNSA. CDR3 protein: CASSSPDRGIYNEQFF. In DNA form, the CDR3 reads TGTGCCAGCAGCTCACCGGACAGGGGGATCTACAATGAGCAGTTCTTC.

This clonotype was counted between two and nine times. J is TRBJ2-3 and V is TRBV9; 9 nucleotides agree with TRBD2. The germline V gene encodes CDR1 SGDLS and CDR2 YYNGEE. The CDR3 sequence is 16 residues long. V lost 0 bases to trimming and J lost 5 bases; unmatched junction nucleotides: 7. The CDR3 region is CASSVEGLAGQDTQYF. CDR3 bases: TGTGCCAGCAGCGTAGAGGGTCTAGCGGGACAAGATACGCAGTATTTT.

V usage is TRBV28 and J usage is TRBJ2-7, with 8 bases fitting TRBD1. V was clipped by 6 bases and J by 2 bases; unmatched bases: 9. The CDR3 loop spans 15 amino acids. From germline, CDR1 is MDHEN and CDR2 SYDVKM. This CDR3 is CASSVPGTGPYEQYF. CDR3 DNA sequence: TGTGCCAGCAGCGTACCCGGGACAGGTCCCTACGAGCAGTACTTC.